This TCR beta chain derives from a study of blood T cells in healthy people across ages (dated by TCRdb to the mid-2010s). Turning to the overall study: In model experiments, template switching captured about one uniquely barcoded TCR beta cDNA molecule for every two T cells. To track age-related changes in TCR beta repertoire diversity, the study relied on deep sequencing normalized with unique cDNA molecular identifiers. Donors were grouped into four age groups: young (average 16 years), middle-aged (roughly 40), aged (62) and long-lived (over 80). To avoid experimental bias, donors of different ages were randomly spread across the sequencing lanes. The study analyzed two additional independent replicas of 1 million unique cDNA reads from the same blood draw for two donors, one aged 18 to 30 and one aged 80 or older.

Donors were 39 systemically healthy Caucasian individuals from Russia aged about 6 to 100 years. Each donor gave 8 to 10 milliliters of peripheral blood, collected into EDTA-treated Vacutainer tubes. Ficoll-Paque density-gradient centrifugation was used to isolate PBMCs, with at least 7 million per sample. Total RNA was extracted from PBMCs with Trizol reagent, with at least 5.5 micrograms obtained per sample. For every donor, an aliquot of PBMCs went through flow cytometry to measure the percentages of naive CD45RAhigh/CD27high T cells. Broad study findings and their caveats: Total diversity estimates from one million sequenced T cells were considered lower bounds and underestimates. Because donor CMV infection status was unknown, age-related changes in expanded clonotypes were potentially confounded. Because profiling used bulk unsorted PBMCs, naive and antigen-experienced compartments could not be compared conclusively. There was a strong correlation between observed TCR beta diversity and the percentage of naive T cells measured by flow cytometry. Observed TCR beta diversity per million T cells fell roughly linearly with age, and a significant reduction was already apparent by age around 39. Compared with the aged group, the long-lived group had more naive CD4+ T cells, fewer expanded clones and increased TCR diversity, a pattern suggesting age selection.

Based on the germline V gene (reference sequence), the CDR1 and CDR2 sequences are SEHNR and FQNEAQ. V is cut by 3 bases and J by 6 bases, and the space between the germline ends is 14 bases. The CDR3 contains 14 residues, cysteine and phenylalanine counted. Just the 42-base CDR3 DNA is kept, in frame starting at base 1. Library preparation was by 5' RACE. Instrument used: Illumina HiSeq 2500. A second PCR of roughly 6 to 11 cycles was performed with a sample-barcoded 5' primer and a J-beta primer mix. Each TCR beta cDNA molecule received a unique molecular identifier from a template-switch 5' adaptor carrying 12 random nucleotides. At least 3 million CDR3-containing paired-end reads were obtained from each sample. The Mint cDNA synthesis kit, primed by a TRBC-specific oligonucleotide, was used to synthesize first-strand cDNA from all RNA. All cDNA was treated with uracil-DNA glycosylase and then went through a first 18-cycle PCR with the universal primers M1SS and BC2_uni_R. Per the authors' processing: For normalization, 1 million high-quality reads, each with a distinct molecular identifier, were randomly selected from each sample. Instead of being binned into consensus sequences, reads with shared molecular identifiers were discarded. MiTCR, with a Q25 quality threshold and the strictest error-elimination algorithm, was used for CDR3 identification, clonotype clustering and error correction. A nonparametric unseen species model using Euler transformation provided a lower-bound estimate of total TCR beta diversity. Starting from the raw public reads, TCRdb applied fastp trimming at Q25, assembled clones with MiXCR and retained in-frame beta chains. Each entry is one CDR3 protein sequence, shown with its most common DNA and genes. These V and J calls derive from TCRdb rather than the authors' analysis. In this sample the table shows more than 1.4 million distinct CDR3 sequences, 42% of which occur a single time. Clones ranked in the top ten supply 7% to 9% of the sample.

With respect to this clonotype: No cognate antigen has been identified for it. No base qualities exist here, and no much larger clone lies one base off it.

The sample was blood. The V and J segments used are TRBV7-9 and TRBJ1-1; TRBD1 is perhaps the D gene, given 5 matching bases. The sequence derives from a woman aged 18-29 years in good health. The CDR3 protein: CASSFDSGRAEAFF. Here is the DNA: TGTGCCAGCAGCTTTGACAGTGGGCGGGCTGAAGCTTTCTTT.